This note documents a single T cell receptor (beta chain) sequence. CDR1 MDHEN and CDR2 SYDVKM come from the germline V gene. The V segment lost 2 bases and the J segment 3 bases; nucleotides outside the gene matches: 5. The CDR3 covers 15 residues. Using immunoSEQ multiplex PCR, the repertoire was profiled, and TCRdb retains in-frame clones only, with some absent. The sample comprises 2 million to 3 million clones, 93% of which are singletons, and around 0.4% rests with the top ten. The data originate from a study of shared clonotypes between healthy human individuals. The material sequenced was naive CD4+ T cells from PBMCs. Subset denoted: CD45RA+ positively selected. This sequence originates from a man aged 18 to 35 in good health. Some clones in this sample may be carry-over from other donors' samples. The chain combines TRBV28 with TRBJ2-5; 8 nucleotides align to TRBD1. The CDR3: CASSLKAGGEETQYF. CDR3 bases: TGTGCCAGCAGTTTAAAGGCAGGGGGCGAAGAGACCCAGTACTTC. Looking up the rest from reference TRBV28 and TRBJ2-5 gives the full variable domain: DVKVTQSSRYLVKRTGEKVFLECVQDMDHENMFWYRQDPGLGLRLIYFSYDVKMKEKGDIPEGYSVSREKKERFSLILESASTNQTSMYLCASSLKAGGEETQYFGPGTRLLVL.